This T cell receptor beta chain is drawn from a study of T-cell memory formation after mild COVID-19. TCRdb reprocessed the 5' RACE reads with MiXCR, giving one entry per CDR3 protein. This sample has some 310,000 distinct CDR3 sequences, with around a fifth found just once. Germline CDR1 reads LGHNA; CDR2 reads YSLEER. The V end was cut by 0 bases, the J end by 5 bases, with 13 bases between. The CDR3 has 15 residues. The sample consisted of PBMCs or a T cell subset sorted from them (not recorded which). The V and J genes are TRBV4-3 and TRBJ2-5; perhaps TRBD1 as D (5 bases). The origin of this receptor is a man aged 18 to 29 who had mild COVID-19 (a few samples of this study predate the infection). Cell type and time point are not known. The CDR3 region has the DNA TGCGCCAGCAGCCAAGAGTCAGGGCGTGGGGAGACCCAGTACTTC. This encodes CASSQESGRGETQYF.